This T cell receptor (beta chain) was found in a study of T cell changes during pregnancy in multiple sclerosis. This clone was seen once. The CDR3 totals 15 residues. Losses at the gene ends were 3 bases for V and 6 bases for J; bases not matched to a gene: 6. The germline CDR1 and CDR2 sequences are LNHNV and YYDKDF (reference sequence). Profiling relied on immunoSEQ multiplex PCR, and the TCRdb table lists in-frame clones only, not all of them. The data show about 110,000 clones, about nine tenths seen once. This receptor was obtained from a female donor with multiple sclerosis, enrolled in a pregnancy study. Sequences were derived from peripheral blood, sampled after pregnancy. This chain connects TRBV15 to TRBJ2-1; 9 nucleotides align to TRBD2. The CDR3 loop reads CATSSSGRGSNEQFF. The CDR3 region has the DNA TGTGCCACCAGCAGTAGCGGGAGAGGTAGCAATGAGCAGTTCTTC.